Each of the 4 T cell receptor beta chains below was sequenced from the same sample in a study of blood T cell repertoires in COVID-19. TCRdb keeps only in-frame clones here, not all; method: immunoSEQ multiplex PCR. The data show about 350,000 clones, about 92% seen once. Input material: peripheral blood. Source of these receptors: an older woman with COVID-19, enrolled during active disease.

V usage is TRBV6-5 and J usage is TRBJ2-5; TRBD2 matches 11 bases. Unmatched junction bases numbered 4, after V lost 5 bases and J lost 2 bases. The CDR3 is made up of 15 amino acids. Looked up from germline, CDR1 is MNHEY and CDR2 is SVGAGI. CDR3 sequence reads: CASSPSGGTQETQYF. In DNA, the CDR3 is TGTGCCAGCAGTCCTAGCGGGGGGACACAAGAGACCCAGTACTTC.

This clone was seen a few times. This chain connects TRBV4-1 to TRBJ1-1, with TRBD1 as a possible D gene (5 bases). V was pared by 2 bases and J by 3 bases, with 13 bases between. Germline V gives CDR1 MGHRA, CDR2 YSYEKL. The CDR3 is 15 residues long. The CDR3, as DNA: TGCGCCAGCAGCCAACCCTCGGCGGGGGACACTGAAGCTTTCTTT. Translating gives CASSQPSAGDTEAFF.

V and J are TRBV7-6 and TRBJ1-1; 9 nucleotides agree with TRBD1. After removal of 4 bases from V and 3 bases from J, the junction contained 6 bases not matched to a gene. The CDR3 spans 15 residues. Germline V gene data show CDR1 as SGHVS and CDR2 as FNYEAQ. This chain's CDR3 is CASSSKTGGYTEAFF. The CDR3 DNA reads as TGTGCCAGCAGCTCGAAGACAGGGGGTTACACTGAAGCTTTCTTT.

This chain connects TRBV28 to TRBJ1-5; weak D call: TRBD1 (5 bases). Germline V gene data show CDR1 as MDHEN and CDR2 as SYDVKM. The CDR3 runs to 16 residues. Trimming cost V 3 bases and J 2 bases, with 14 bases left between them. This CDR3 reads CASSFTAGRGNQPQHF. The DNA of the CDR3 is TGTGCCAGCAGTTTTACGGCAGGGAGGGGCAATCAGCCCCAGCATTTT.